These 14 T cell receptor beta chains originate from one sample sequenced in a study of persistence of HIV-infected CD4 T cells. These receptors' antigens are unknown. Sequencing used immunoSEQ version 4 in survey mode. Here immunoSEQ multiplex PCR was the method, and the copy in TCRdb shows in-frame clones only, minus some. This table holds roughly 41,000 clones, roughly 87% found once. This nonspecific control used anti-CD3/anti-CD28 bead stimulation of CD4+ T cells. Sorting of responding CD4+ T cells relied on upregulated CD40 ligand together with CD69. Material: CD4+ T cells sorted from PBMCs after approximately 19-hour stimulation, obtained from a patient who received antiretroviral therapy. Source of these receptors: an adult man with HIV who was CMV-seropositive.

The chain combines TRBV9 with TRBJ1-2; D gene uncertain. Trimming took off 2 bases at V and 4 bases at J, with 15 bases between the two ends. Germline V gene lookup returns CDR1 SGDLS and CDR2 YYNGEE. This CDR3 is built from 15 residues. The CDR3 spells CASSVSPTTSYGYTF. In DNA form, the CDR3 reads TGTGCCAGCAGCGTGAGTCCGACCACCTCCTATGGCTACACCTTC.

Remarks on this clone: At one boundary the junction diverges from the germline segment, which might be a read error. This chain connects TRBV6-8 to TRBJ2-7; no reliable D call. Looked up from germline, CDR1 is MNHGY and CDR2 is SAAAGT. CDR3 length equals 13 residues. CDR3 coding DNA: TGTGCCAGCAGTTACTGGGTCTCCCACGAGCAGTACTTC. As protein: CASSYWVSHEQYF.

In its sample, this clone was seen a few times. This sequence joins TRBV6-1 and TRBJ1-3; D ambiguous. The CDR3 runs 14 residues. Trimming shortened V by 1 base and J by 2 bases, and 6 bases separated the two germline ends. Germline V gene lookup returns CDR1 MNHNS and CDR2 SASEGT. CDR3 in amino acids: CASSEGRTGNTIYF. The DNA of the CDR3 is TGTGCCAGCAGTGAAGGCCGTACTGGAAACACCATATATTTT.

The chain is built from TRBV27 and TRBJ1-3, with D perhaps TRBD1 (5 bases). The germline gives CDR1 MNHEY, CDR2 SMNVEV (reference sequence). V shed 6 bases and J shed 4 bases, with 13 bases lying between them. This CDR3 has 14 amino acids. The CDR3 loop reads CASRAGAGGNTIYF. The CDR3, as DNA: TGTGCCAGCAGAGCTGGGGCAGGAGGAAACACCATATATTTT.

The chain joins TRBV19 to TRBJ2-1; 9 nucleotides match TRBD2. CDR3 length: 15 residues. Trimming cost V 5 bases and J 6 bases; bases outside gene matches: 8. From germline, CDR1 is LNHDA and CDR2 SQIVND (reference sequence). The CDR3 DNA reads TGTGCCAGTAGTTCGCCACTAGCGGGTAGCAATGAGCAGTTCTTC. It specifies CASSSPLAGSNEQFF.

The chain joins TRBV7-2 to TRBJ2-5, with 7 bases aligning to TRBD1. Trimming took 2 bases from V and 1 from J; bases not matched to a gene: 7. There are 16 residues in the CDR3. Per the germline V gene, CDR1 is SGHTA and CDR2 is FQGNSA. The DNA of the CDR3 is TGTGCCAGCAGCTTATCGCCCGGGACAGCCCAAGAGACCCAGTACTTC. Encoded protein: CASSLSPGTAQETQYF.

V is TRBV7-6 and J is TRBJ1-4; D remains unclear. CDR1 is SGHVS, CDR2 FNYEAQ, per germline. This CDR3 has 15 amino acids. V lost 2 bases to trimming and J lost 10 bases, with 17 bases between them. CDR3 protein: CASSLYSASGGKLFF. CDR3 sequence (DNA): TGTGCCAGCAGCTTATATTCGGCCTCGGGCGGAAAACTGTTTTTT.

The count of this clone is one. The J gene is TRBJ1-2, the V gene TRBV14; D unclear. Trimming took 0 bases from V and 6 from J, leaving 17 bases between them. The CDR3 loop spans 16 amino acids. CDR1 and CDR2 from the germline V gene are SGHDN and FVKESK. The CDR3 loop is CASSQDLTLALDGYTF. In DNA, the CDR3 is TGTGCCAGCAGCCAAGACCTCACCCTGGCCCTAGATGGCTACACCTTC.

The chain recombines TRBV5-6 with TRBJ1-2; D may be TRBD1 (5 bases). This CDR3 contains 16 residues. Germline loops: CDR1 SGHDT, CDR2 YYEEEE. The germline V and J ends were trimmed by 1 base and 0 bases, with 13 bases remaining between them. The CDR3 sequence is CASSLWWQGTNYGYTF. Written as DNA, the CDR3 is TGTGCCAGCAGCTTGTGGTGGCAGGGCACTAACTATGGCTACACCTTC.

The chain joins TRBV9 to TRBJ1-5; tentative D call: TRBD1 (6 bases). This CDR3 region has 14 residues. The ends were cut back, 4 bases at V and 5 bases at J, with 13 bases in the middle. Germline V gene lookup returns CDR1 SGDLS and CDR2 YYNGEE. The CDR3 DNA reads TGTGCCAGCAGCCGAGGGGGAAACCATCAGCCCCAGCATTTT. Encoded protein: CASSRGGNHQPQHF.

The V gene is TRBV5-4, the J gene TRBJ2-7; D uncertain. This CDR3 is 14 amino acids long. From germline, CDR1 is SGHNT and CDR2 YYREEE (reference sequence). V was cut by 4 bases and J by 1 base, with 12 bases left in between. The CDR3 DNA reads as TGTGCCAGCAGCCGTGAGTTGGGATCCTACGAGCAGTACTTC. Translating it yields CASSRELGSYEQYF.

This clone appeared once. The chain recombines TRBV9 with TRBJ2-2, with 7 bases aligning to TRBD1. Trimming took 4 bases from V and 7 from J; bases not matched to a gene: 4. This CDR3 is built from 13 residues. The germline gives CDR1 SGDLS, CDR2 YYNGEE. CDR3 bases: TGTGCCAGCAGCCCAAGGGGGCACGGGGAGCTGTTTTTT. Its protein is CASSPRGHGELFF.

This rearrangement joins TRBV4-3 to TRBJ1-1, with D unclear. Germline V CDR1 and CDR2: LGHNA, YSLEER. V shed 1 base and J shed 0 bases, with 9 bases lying between them. The CDR3 has 15 residues. CDR3 in amino acids: CASSQGLQVNTEAFF. The CDR3, as DNA: TGCGCCAGCAGCCAAGGCCTGCAGGTGAACACTGAAGCTTTCTTT.

This clone has just a few counts. The chain carries TRBV30 and TRBJ1-5; D is undetermined. This CDR3 has 14 residues. Trimming removed 2 bases from V and 5 bases from J, with 13 bases in between. Per germline, CDR1 GTSNPN and CDR2 SVGIG (reference sequence). CDR3 protein: CAWSPTNLHQPQHF. The CDR3 region has the DNA TGTGCCTGGAGTCCTACGAACTTACATCAGCCCCAGCATTTT.